The 13 T cell receptor beta chains reported below all come from one sample, sequenced in a study of cytomegalovirus exposure and HLA in healthy donors (dated by TCRdb to about 2017). The library was obtained by the immunoSEQ multiplex PCR assay. In TCRdb, the immuneACCESS table is reduced to in-frame sequences with V and J assigned. These tables do not hold every clone; where another copy was compared, an unresolved V gene accounts for under half, and the others remain unexplained. Counted in this sample were about 160,000 clones; approximately 86% of them appeared once. The ten largest account for approximately 2.4% of the sample. Material: PBMCs. The receptors derive from a young woman in good health and CMV-seronegative.

The chain recombines TRBV5-4 with TRBJ2-3; 7 bases align to TRBD1. V was pared by 0 bases and J by 0 bases, with 1 base of the junction left unmatched. This CDR3 region has 15 residues. Per the germline V gene, CDR1 is SGHNT and CDR2 is YYREEE (reference sequence). CDR3 sequence (DNA): TGTGCCAGCAGCTTGGAGGGGGCTAGCACAGATACGCAGTATTTT. This translates into CASSLEGASTDTQYF.

The gene calls are TRBV30 and TRBJ1-2, with unresolved D. From germline, CDR1 is GTSNPN and CDR2 SVGIG (reference sequence). The CDR3 has 13 amino acids. Trimming took off 2 bases at V and 8 bases at J, with 15 bases between the two ends. CDR3 sequence (DNA): TGTGCCTGGAGTCCCTCCCAGCCGGGAGGCTACACCTTC. As protein: CAWSPSQPGGYTF.

This clone was recorded a few times. The chain carries TRBV21-1 and TRBJ1-5; TRBD1 is the table's D call and was not checked against the DNA. TRBV21-1 is a pseudogene. CDR3 length: 17 residues. The CDR3: CASSTPWDIRWNQPQHF. CDR3 sequence (DNA): TGTGCCAGCAGCACCCCCTGGGACATTCGGTGGAATCAGCCCCAGCATTTT.

The chain has TRBV2 and TRBJ2-7, with TRBD2 matching over 8 bases. The junction had 10 bases not matched to a gene; V was cut back by 3 bases and J by 3 bases. Looked up from germline, CDR1 is SNHLY and CDR2 is FYNNEI. This CDR3 spans 16 amino acids. The CDR3 DNA follows: TGTGCCAGCAGTGAGGGGTGGGCGGGGGGACTCTACGAGCAGTACTTC. Its translation is CASSEGWAGGLYEQYF.

The rearrangement uses TRBV9 and TRBJ1-2; D is possibly TRBD1 (5 bases). The CDR3 contains 14 residues. Between the trimmed V and J ends, which lost 0 bases and 3 bases, there was a span of 9 bases. CDR1 is SGDLS and CDR2 is YYNGEE in the germline V gene. CDR3 sequence: CASSVGRGDYGYTF. The CDR3 nucleotides are TGTGCCAGCAGCGTAGGGAGGGGTGACTATGGCTACACCTTC.

The chain joins TRBV27 to TRBJ1-2, with 10 bases identical to TRBD1. CDR3 length: 17 residues. After removal of 4 bases from V and 3 bases from J, the junction contained 11 bases not matched to a gene. Germline loops: CDR1 MNHEY, CDR2 SMNVEV (reference sequence). The CDR3 region is CASSSRDRGTTDYGYTF. The DNA of the CDR3 is TGTGCCAGCAGTTCCCGGGACAGGGGCACAACTGACTATGGCTACACCTTC.

The chain is built from TRBV14 and TRBJ2-7; 7 nucleotides line up with TRBD2. CDR3 length: 14 residues. Germline values: CDR1 SGHDN, CDR2 FVKESK. The V segment lost 8 bases and the J segment 6 bases; nucleotides outside the gene matches: 13. The CDR3 loop is CASSITGTTSEQYF. CDR3 in DNA: TGTGCCAGCTCAATAACCGGGACTACCTCCGAGCAGTACTTC.

As DNA, the CDR3 is TGTGCCAGCGGGGGACAGGGGGTTCATGAGCAGTTCTTC. Encoded protein: CASGGQGVHEQFF. V and J are TRBV2 and TRBJ2-1; 11 nucleotides match TRBD1. The CDR3 contains 13 residues. CDR1 is SNHLY, CDR2 FYNNEI, per germline. J gave up 8 bases and V 8 bases, and 5 bases lay outside the gene matches.

CDR3 sequence: CASSFRGDYEQYF. The CDR3 DNA follows: TGTGCCAGCAGTTTCCGGGGGGACTACGAGCAGTACTTC. The rearrangement uses TRBV27 and TRBJ2-7, with 7 bases that match TRBD2. The CDR3 contains 13 residues. The V gene's germline CDR1 is MNHEY and CDR2 SMNVEV (reference sequence). V lost 3 bases to trimming and J lost 3 bases; unmatched junction nucleotides: 2.

J is TRBJ1-5 and V is TRBV27, with D maybe TRBD1 (5 bases). The CDR3 covers 15 residues. Trimming removed 6 bases at V and 1 base at J, with 13 bases between. Looked up from germline, CDR1 is MNHEY and CDR2 is SMNVEV (reference sequence). The CDR3 DNA reads TGTGCCAGCAGATCGCAGGGTGGCAGCAATCAGCCCCAGCATTTT. This encodes CASRSQGGSNQPQHF.

The rearrangement joins TRBV7-8 to TRBJ1-1, with D perhaps TRBD1 (5 bases). CDR1 is SGHVS, CDR2 FQNEAQ, per germline. Deletions cut 5 bases from V and 3 bases from J, with 25 bases between. This CDR3 is built from 18 residues. CDR3 coding DNA: TGTGCCAGCAGCCCAGCAATATGGGGGAGGGGCTGGGACACTGAAGCTTTCTTT. Its translation is CASSPAIWGRGWDTEAFF.

This clone has only one observation. This sequence joins TRBV23-1 and TRBJ1-2; 9 bases line up with TRBD1. TRBV23-1 is reported as an ORF; its role is uncertain. The V gene end was trimmed by 5 bases and the J gene end by 4 bases; junction bases not matched to a gene: 11. The CDR3 spans 16 residues. CDR3 amino acids: CASSSYPGQGGYGYTF. Written as DNA, the CDR3 is TGCGCCAGCAGTTCCTATCCGGGACAGGGAGGCTATGGCTACACCTTC.

The chain recombines TRBV6-5 with TRBJ1-2; unclear D gene. CDR3 length equals 14 residues. Germline V gene sequence: CDR1 MNHEY, CDR2 SVGAGI. Trimming removed 8 bases from V and 6 bases from J, with 19 bases in between. CDR3 region: CASLDLKLGDGYTF. In DNA form, the CDR3 reads TGTGCCAGCCTAGACCTTAAACTTGGAGATGGCTACACCTTC.